This TCR beta chain was retrieved from a study of identical twins. Study-wide findings and caveats: Partial confounding of zero-insertion analyses by invariant MAIT and iNKT cells was possible.

In its sample, this clonotype was seen once. Its antigen is unknown. Using its own MiXCR run on the 5' RACE reads, TCRdb lists one record per CDR3 protein. The repertoire holds roughly 480,000 distinct CDR3 sequences, with roughly 24% as singletons. The CDR3 has 15 residues. Germline V lookup: CDR1 SGHAT, CDR2 FQNNGV. The J segment lost 10 bases and the V segment lost 5 bases, leaving 13 bases of the junction unmatched. This sample was shared with a second study, whose subject was T cells expressing NK-cell markers. Turning to that study: A range of roughly 1.0-8% of CD8+ T cells consisted of dominant NKG2C+ clonotypes in roughly 6 donors.

The rearrangement joins TRBV11-2 to TRBJ2-4, with 8 nucleotides matching TRBD1. Specimen: CD4+ T cells sorted from blood. This receptor was obtained from a woman under 30 in good health. CDR3 nucleotides: TGTGCCAGCAGCCCGATAGGAGCAGGGGGCCTAATTCAGTACTTC. Translating it yields CASSPIGAGGLIQYF.